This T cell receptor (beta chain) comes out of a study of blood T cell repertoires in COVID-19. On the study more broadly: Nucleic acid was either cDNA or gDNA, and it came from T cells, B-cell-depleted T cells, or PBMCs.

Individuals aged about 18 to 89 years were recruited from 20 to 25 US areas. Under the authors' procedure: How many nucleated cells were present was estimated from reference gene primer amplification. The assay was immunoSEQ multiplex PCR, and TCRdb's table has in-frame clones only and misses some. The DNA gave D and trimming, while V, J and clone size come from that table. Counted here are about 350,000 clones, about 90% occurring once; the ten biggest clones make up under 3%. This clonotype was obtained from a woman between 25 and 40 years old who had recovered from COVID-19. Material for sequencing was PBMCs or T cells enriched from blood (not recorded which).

The CDR3 coding sequence is TGTGCCAGCAGAGGGAGTCATGAAAAACTGTTTTTT. Its protein is CASRGSHEKLFF. J is TRBJ1-4 and V is TRBV25-1; D ambiguous. The V and J ends lost 6 bases and 6 bases respectively, with 8 bases between them. Per the germline V gene, CDR1 is MGHDK and CDR2 is SYGVNS. This CDR3 comprises 12 residues.